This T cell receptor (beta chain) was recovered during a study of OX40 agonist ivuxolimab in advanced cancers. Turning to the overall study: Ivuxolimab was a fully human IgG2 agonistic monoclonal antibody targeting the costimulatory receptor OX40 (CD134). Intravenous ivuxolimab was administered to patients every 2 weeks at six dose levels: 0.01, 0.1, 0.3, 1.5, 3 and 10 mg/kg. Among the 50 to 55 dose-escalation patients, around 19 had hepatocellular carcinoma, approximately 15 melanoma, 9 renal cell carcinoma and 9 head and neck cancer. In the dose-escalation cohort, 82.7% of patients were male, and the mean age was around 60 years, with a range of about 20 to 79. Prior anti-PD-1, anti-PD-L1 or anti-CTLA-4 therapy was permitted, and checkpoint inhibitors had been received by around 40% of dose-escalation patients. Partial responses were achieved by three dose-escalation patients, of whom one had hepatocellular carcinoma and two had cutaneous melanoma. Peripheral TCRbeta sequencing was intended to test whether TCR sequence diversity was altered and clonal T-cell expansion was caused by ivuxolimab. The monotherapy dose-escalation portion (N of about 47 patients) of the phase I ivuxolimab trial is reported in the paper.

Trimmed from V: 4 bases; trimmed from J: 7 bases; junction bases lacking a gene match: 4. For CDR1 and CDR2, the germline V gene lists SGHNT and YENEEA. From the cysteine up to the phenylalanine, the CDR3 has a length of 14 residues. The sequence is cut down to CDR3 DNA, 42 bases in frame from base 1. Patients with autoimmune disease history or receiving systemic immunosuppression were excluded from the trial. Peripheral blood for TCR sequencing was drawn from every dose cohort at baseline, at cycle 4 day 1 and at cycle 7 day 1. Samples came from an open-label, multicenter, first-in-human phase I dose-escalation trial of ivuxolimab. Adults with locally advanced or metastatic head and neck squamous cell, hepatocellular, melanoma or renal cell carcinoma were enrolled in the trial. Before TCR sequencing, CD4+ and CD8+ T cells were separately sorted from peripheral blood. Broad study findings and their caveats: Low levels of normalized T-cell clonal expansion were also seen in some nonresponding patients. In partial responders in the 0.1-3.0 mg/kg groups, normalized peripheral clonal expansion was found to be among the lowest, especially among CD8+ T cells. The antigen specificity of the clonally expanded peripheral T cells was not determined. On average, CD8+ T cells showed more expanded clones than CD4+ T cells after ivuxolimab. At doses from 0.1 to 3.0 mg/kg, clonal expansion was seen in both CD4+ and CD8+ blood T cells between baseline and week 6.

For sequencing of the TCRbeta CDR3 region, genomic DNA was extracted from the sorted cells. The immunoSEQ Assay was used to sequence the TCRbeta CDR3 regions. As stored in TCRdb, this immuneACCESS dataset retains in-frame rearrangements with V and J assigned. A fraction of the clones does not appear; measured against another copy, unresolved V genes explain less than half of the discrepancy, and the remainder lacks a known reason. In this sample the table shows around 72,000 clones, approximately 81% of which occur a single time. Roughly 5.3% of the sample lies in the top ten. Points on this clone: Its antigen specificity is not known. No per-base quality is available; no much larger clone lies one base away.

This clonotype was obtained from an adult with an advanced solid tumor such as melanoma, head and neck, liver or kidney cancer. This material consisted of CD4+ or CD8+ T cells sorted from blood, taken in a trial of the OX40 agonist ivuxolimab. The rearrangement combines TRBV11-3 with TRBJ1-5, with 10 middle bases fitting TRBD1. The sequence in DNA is TGTGCCAGCAGCTCCGGGACAGGGGAACAGCCCCAGCATTTT. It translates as CASSSGTGEQPQHF.